This T cell receptor beta chain was retrieved from a study of cytomegalovirus exposure and HLA in healthy donors (TCRdb year 2017). Regarding the complete study: An earlier analysis of several hundred of the donors reported more than 250 Gb of sequence data and some 120 million unique TCR beta sequences from about 180 million T cells. Approximately 300 gigabases of sequencing data and 91 million or so unique TCR sequences made up an early release that covered over 550 HLA-typed donors. The genetic ancestry cluster associated with self-reported Caucasian donors included 70% to 85% of the roughly 360 genotyped donors. The study aimed to test whether cataloging public T cell receptors could reveal signatures of past pathogen exposure. The study profiled the T cell repertoires of under 850 subjects by immunosequencing and related them to cytomegalovirus serostatus. A separate validation cohort of more than 100 different subjects was used in addition to the roughly 700-subject first cohort. To predict cytomegalovirus infection status, the study combined high-throughput TCR immunosequencing, statistical association of individual TCRs with disease status, and machine learning. In a later analysis, previously published TCR beta repertoires from several hundred donors were re-analyzed and high-resolution HLA genotyping was added so that TCR occurrence patterns could be studied. The later analysis used no new phenotypic data to find candidate immune exposures, relying instead on TCR beta sequences and their occurrence across donors. To decide whether each TCR beta V gene segment behaved as functional or pseudogenic, an earlier analysis of 587 of the donors relied on high-throughput TCR beta sequencing. Donor age, sex, ethnicity and CMV serostatus were compiled together with the repertoire data. A later genetic analysis took genome-wide SNP genotypes for about 55% of the 666 donors and used that subset as a discovery cohort. All discovery cohort repertoires had been generated on a single sequencing platform. Class I and class II HLA loci were covered by the typing at four-digit resolution. The number of donors typed differed by locus, with roughly 629-640 for A, B, C, DRB1 and DQB1, around 560 for DQA1, approximately 570 for DPA1, and around 460 for DPB1. Because of strong linkage in the cohort, 5 or 6 DR-DQ haplotypes were treated as single units for association and clustering. Among some 400 genotyped donors of the cohort, an average of roughly 230,000 unique TCR beta nucleotide sequences was sequenced per donor, of which 15% to 20% were non-productive.

The cohort comprised approximately 700 healthy bone marrow donors. At the time of sampling, all cohort members were nominally healthy, though unrecorded immune exposures were likely present. The donor tested CMV seronegative, placing the donor among the approximately 400 seronegative members of the cohort. A peripheral blood sample was collected from each donor, and TCR beta sequencing was performed on peripheral blood mononuclear cells. Genomic DNA was extracted from the blood cell samples with the Qiagen DNeasy Blood Extraction Kit. The germline V gene encodes CDR1 SGHTA and CDR2 FQGNSA. From the cysteine through the phenylalanine, the CDR3 covers 12 amino acids. CDR3 DNA only is kept here, 36 bases in frame from base 1. V and J are truncated by 5 bases and 5 bases respectively, leaving an intervening sequence of 10 bases. Library preparation used the immunoSEQ multiplex PCR assay. For the multiplex PCR, a mixture combining 60 forward primers for TCR Vbeta segments and 13 reverse primers for TCR Jbeta segments was used. The CDR3 region of rearranged TCR beta genes was amplified from genomic DNA with a multiplex PCR assay. The amplified TCR beta libraries were sequenced on the Illumina HiSeq System as 87-base-pair reads. The original pipeline was this. A later analysis counted approximately 76 million unique TCR beta chains across the approximately 700 repertoires, and roughly 11 million of these chains were shared by at least two donors. Raw reads were error-corrected and collapsed into unique sequences by a nearest-neighbor algorithm in which closely related sequences were merged to remove PCR and sequencing errors. CDR3 sequences were aligned to IMGT reference sequences to assign V, D and J gene segments. Each retained sequence needed at least a six-nucleotide match to both a V gene segment and a J gene segment. A rearrangement counted as productive if the CDR3 had no stop codons and remained in frame with V and J, and every other rearrangement counted as non-productive. Following IMGT convention, CDR3 was defined as the stretch from the second conserved V-encoded cysteine up to the conserved J-encoded phenylalanine. In an earlier analysis of around 540 of the donors, sequences lacking an unambiguous match to a single V gene segment were excluded. An earlier analysis of some 500 of the donors classified V segments as functional when productive rearrangements were above 56.7% and as segregating when the standard deviation between donors was above 5%. A statistical classification framework was developed to diagnose cytomegalovirus status using the catalog of TCR beta chain sequences. V and J gene assignment, in a later analysis, came from comparing TCR nucleotide sequences with IMGT/GENE-DB human TR gene sequences. In a later analysis, CDR3 sequences and most-parsimonious VDJ recombination scenarios were assigned using the TCRdist pipeline. A later analysis defined each TCR beta chain by its CDR3 amino acid sequence plus V-gene family, and excluded reads lacking a unique V-gene family. A later analysis removed 550 to 700 highly shared, low-generation-probability nucleotide sequences to deal with suspected cross-contamination and a sequencing artifact. In a later analysis, a clonal expansion index was calculated for each public chain from normalized within-repertoire ranks of inferred template counts. In a later analysis, generation probabilities were computed using a VDJ recombination model fitted to out-of-frame rearrangements, and the results were checked against IGoR. Hypergeometric tests were used in a later analysis to score TCR-TCR, TCR-HLA and TCR-CMV co-occurrence, with a repertoire-size bias correction applied to the TCR pairs. To estimate false discovery rates, a later analysis permuted the HLA or CMV assignments 20 times. In a later analysis, co-occurring TCRs were grouped with DBSCAN, and TCRdist sequence similarity was added when clustering was performed within HLA-allele-positive subsets. Repertoires with fewer than 30,000 or more than 120,000 public chains were left out of co-occurrence clustering, as were five repertoires with anomalous nucleotide sharing. TCRdb mirrors the immuneACCESS table, restricted to in-frame sequences. Some clones are absent from its copies; in checked studies, under half trace to an unresolved V gene, and the reason for the others is unknown. V and J calls and clone size follow that table, whereas D and trimming were derived from the DNA. The sample records 100,000 to 150,000 clones, 78% of which are singletons. Approximately 1.4% of the sample lies in the top ten.

Points the paper makes about the study in general: This cohort had only TCR beta chains sequenced, and the lack of alpha or paired-chain data limited which features could be detected. Correlated functional status among segregating V segments might be attributable to linkage disequilibrium, but an unknown experimental factor could not be ruled out. The authors suggested that the approach could potentially be generalized to other disease states and immunological phenotypes. The sequencing pipeline was judged likely to have produced a cluster of highly shared sequence variants as a technical artifact. In vitro tests confirmed that a few of the cytomegalovirus-associated TCR beta chains recognize cytomegalovirus antigens. While some public TCRs were present in many individuals, most TCR sequences turned up only very rarely across donors. A later analysis found that most CMV-associated TCR beta chains appeared HLA-restricted, with HLA associations seemingly driven largely by CMV exposure. Sequencing depth was assumed to be roughly uniform across donors in the presence/absence analyses, though that assumption may not hold. An earlier analysis of some 560 of the donors showed that most TCR beta V segments appeared in productive rearrangements either about 87% or about 30% of the time, which broadly matched IMGT annotations. According to a later genetic analysis, donors in an Asian-associated ancestry cluster had fewer N-insertions in productive TCRs than the approximately 690-donor mean. In a later analysis, the rate of TCR association differed among HLA loci, with DRB1 alleles having the most associated TCRs and HLA-C alleles having the fewest. A later analysis reported that several top co-occurrence clusters appeared linked to parvovirus B19, influenza, CMV and Epstein-Barr virus. Compared with equally common non-associated chains, HLA-associated TCR beta chains in a later analysis were more clonally expanded and had lower generation probabilities. CMV serostatus was the only immune exposure information available for the cohort. In the study, roughly 160 TCR beta chains were listed as associated with cytomegalovirus. The earlier analysis of fewer than 750 of the donors excluded 15 to 20 rarely observed V segments, including chromosome 9 orphons, because counts were too low. Because HLA typing was missing for some donors at each locus, association tests included only the typed subset. The classifier was reported to diagnose cytomegalovirus status with high specificity and sensitivity in both the original and validation cohorts. Specific HLA alleles were associated with 15,000 to 20,000 TCR beta sequences at a false discovery rate of 0.05 in a later analysis. Strong co-occurrence of HLA alleles, especially DR and DQ, made assigning TCR associations to individual alleles difficult. Some IMGT-functional V segments, including TRBV6-2 and TRBV6-3, could not be told apart with the 87-base-pair reads, so those segments were excluded. An association between a missense DCLRE1C variant and V-gene and J-gene trimming of TCR beta chains was found in a later genetic analysis and replicated in an independent cohort. A further reported finding was that TCR beta sequences accurately predicted the HLA-A and HLA-B alleles for most subjects in the first cohort.

This clone was recorded only once. This clone's antigen is unknown. Within one base of it there is no much larger clone, and no base qualities were kept. In the same sample, other DNA sequences code for this CDR3. The material sequenced was PBMCs. This TCR was recovered from a female donor in good health and CMV-seronegative. The chain joins TRBV7-2 to TRBJ2-7; TRBD1 could be the D gene, as 5 bases match. The CDR3 protein: CASSLDRDEQYF. The nucleotides are TGTGCCAGCAGCCTTGACAGAGACGAGCAGTACTTC.